The 24 T cell receptor beta chains presented below share a single source sample, sequenced in a study of early T cells in non-severe SARS-CoV-2 infection. TCRdb reprocessed the 5' RACE reads with MiXCR, giving one entry per CDR3 protein. The sample lists roughly 51,000 distinct CDR3 sequences; roughly 11% were seen once. Material: whole blood. These TCRs come from an adult who was a healthcare worker with PCR-confirmed SARS-CoV-2 infection or an uninfected control (not recorded which).

In this sample, this clonotype turned up many times. The V call is TRBV29-1, the J call TRBJ2-3; D perhaps matches TRBD1 (5 bases). Germline-derived CDR1 and CDR2 are SQVTM and ANQGSEA. CDR3 size: 13 residues. Trimming cost V 4 bases and J 1 base, with 9 bases left between them. CDR3 in amino acids: CSVVRRGTDTQYF. CDR3 in DNA: TGCAGCGTTGTGCGCAGGGGCACAGATACGCAGTATTTT.

This clonotype was picked up a small number of times. V is TRBV12-3 or TRBV12-4 and J is TRBJ2-7, with a weak D call TRBD1 (6 bases). With 6 bases removed from V and 3 bases from J, the gap between germline ends came to 18 bases. The CDR3 loop spans 15 amino acids. The CDR3 loop reads CASRLRQGSSYEQYF. CDR3 sequence (DNA): TGTGCCAGCAGACTACGCCAGGGGAGTAGCTACGAGCAGTACTTC.

The sample holds many counts of this clonotype. The J gene is TRBJ1-3, the V gene TRBV29-1, with D possibly being TRBD1 (6 bases). Germline CDR1 is SQVTM and CDR2 is ANQGSEA. The germline V and J ends were trimmed by 7 bases and 8 bases, with 12 bases remaining between them. This CDR3 contains 11 residues. The CDR3 nucleotides are TGCAGCGCAGGGGTTCCAGACACCATATATTTT. It specifies CSAGVPDTIYF.

There are a few counts of this clonotype. The rearrangement uses TRBV6-1 and TRBJ2-7, with D possibly being TRBD1 or TRBD2 (5 bases each). This CDR3 region has 11 residues. CDR1 is MNHNS, CDR2 SASEGT, per germline. V was cut by 10 bases and J by 6 bases, with 13 bases left in between. CDR3 bases: TGTGCCACCTCTTTTGGGGGCGAGCAGTACTTC. Its translation: CATSFGGEQYF.

V and J are TRBV9 and TRBJ2-1; 7 bases match TRBD2. This CDR3 has 15 amino acids. V trimming: 4 bases; J trimming: 6 bases; junction bases outside the gene matches: 10. CDR1 is SGDLS and CDR2 is YYNGEE in the germline V gene. CDR3 bases: TGTGCCAGCAGCCCGGGGGGACTGGTCGGCAATGAGCAGTTCTTC. Protein: CASSPGGLVGNEQFF. The full variable domain, its missing parts supplied by reference TRBV9 and TRBJ2-1, is DSGVTQTPKHLITATGQRVTLRCSPRSGDLSVYWYQQSLDQGLQFLIQYYNGEERAKGNILERFSAQQFPDLHSELNLSSLELGDSALYFCASSPGGLVGNEQFFGPGTRLTVL.

This clonotype was found many times. This chain links TRBV15 with TRBJ2-7; either TRBD1 or TRBD2 may fit D (5 bases each). CDR3 length: 15 amino acids. CDR1 LNHNV and CDR2 YYDKDF come from the germline V gene (reference sequence). V was trimmed by 3 bases and J by 3 bases, leaving 15 bases between them. The CDR3 reads CATSSRQRVVYEQYF. The DNA for the CDR3 is TGTGCCACCAGCAGCCGACAGAGGGTGGTCTACGAGCAGTACTTC.

This clonotype was observed at least ten times. The chain carries TRBV30 and TRBJ1-6; 11 nucleotides match TRBD1. Germline V CDR1 and CDR2: GTSNPN, SVGIG (reference sequence). V lost 3 bases and J lost 12; bases outside the gene matches: 13. This CDR3 is 16 amino acids long. CDR3 amino acids: CAWSLGQGASKLPLHF. Written as DNA, the CDR3 is TGTGCCTGGAGCCTAGGACAGGGGGCATCAAAGCTACCCCTCCACTTT.

The V and J genes are TRBV5-1 and TRBJ2-7; a weak D match, TRBD1 (5 bases). CDR1 is SGHRS and CDR2 is YFSETQ in the germline V gene. The CDR3 contains 15 residues. V lost 1 base and J lost 6, with 17 bases in between. This CDR3 is CASSLTQGVDREQYF. The CDR3 coding sequence is TGCGCCAGCAGCTTGACTCAGGGCGTTGATCGCGAGCAGTACTTC.

Ten or more counts support this clonotype. The rearrangement links TRBV29-1 to TRBJ2-7, with a possible D match to TRBD2 (7 bases). CDR3 length: 16 residues. The germline gives CDR1 SQVTM, CDR2 ANQGSEA. Trimming pared 6 bases from V and 7 bases from J, leaving 28 bases between. CDR3 loop: CSVHLGGQGSGLEQYF. DNA of the CDR3: TGCAGCGTACACCTCGGGGGGCAGGGGTCGGGGCTTGAGCAGTACTTC.

This clonotype has ten or more counts. The chain recombines TRBV20-1 with TRBJ2-3, with D tentatively TRBD1 (6 bases). The CDR3 has 13 residues. Germline V gives CDR1 DFQATT, CDR2 SNEGSKA (reference sequence). V shed 0 bases and J shed 4 bases, with 8 bases lying between them. The CDR3 reads CSARETGPDTQYF. CDR3 coding DNA: TGCAGTGCTAGAGAAACAGGGCCAGATACGCAGTATTTT.

The genes are TRBV5-1 and TRBJ2-2; D is unresolved. CDR1 is SGHRS, CDR2 YFSETQ, per germline. Deletions cut 1 base from V and 1 base from J, with 8 bases between. This CDR3 is 15 amino acids long. The CDR3 protein is CASSLISGNTGELFF. The DNA of the CDR3 is TGCGCCAGCAGCTTGATATCAGGGAACACCGGGGAGCTGTTTTTT.

This clonotype has just a few counts. The V gene is TRBV12-3 or TRBV12-4, the J gene TRBJ1-1, with TRBD1 identical over 7 bases. The CDR3 sequence is 14 residues long. Unmatched junction bases numbered 7, after V lost 3 bases and J lost 6 bases. The CDR3, as DNA: TGTGCCAGCAGTTTGAGGGGGCTGGATCCTGAAGCTTTCTTT. It is translated as CASSLRGLDPEAFF.

The chain couples TRBV5-6 to TRBJ2-3; D not resolved. Deletions cut 4 bases from V and 4 bases from J, with 10 bases between. The CDR3 is 13 amino acids. Germline V gene lookup returns CDR1 SGHDT and CDR2 YYEEEE. CDR3 nucleotide sequence: TGTGCCAGCAGCATTAGTCTCCCAGATACGCAGTATTTT. The encoded protein is CASSISLPDTQYF. Drawing the rest from reference TRBV5-6 and TRBJ2-3, the complete variable domain is DAGVTQSPTHLIKTRGQQVTLRCSPKSGHDTVSWYQQALGQGPQFIFQYYEEEERQRGNFPDRFSGHQFPNYSSELNVNALLLGDSALYLCASSISLPDTQYFGPGTRLTVL.

The J gene is TRBJ2-7, the V gene TRBV5-5; the D gene is possibly TRBD2 (5 bases). Trimming left V 2 bases short and J 4 bases short, with 16 bases between. Germline V gives CDR1 SGHKS, CDR2 YYEKEE (reference sequence). The CDR3 has 15 residues. CDR3 DNA: TGTGCCAGCAGCTTCCAAGTGGGAGTGGATTACGAGCAGTACTTC. Translating gives CASSFQVGVDYEQYF.

This clonotype was seen at least ten times. The chain uses TRBV5-6 and TRBJ1-1; tentatively, D is TRBD1 (5 bases). CDR1 is SGHDT and CDR2 is YYEEEE in the germline V gene. Trimming left V 3 bases short and J 5 bases short, with 14 bases between. There are 14 residues in the CDR3. Written as DNA, the CDR3 is TGTGCCAGCAGCTGGGGAGGGGCCCGAACTGAAGCTTTCTTT. This gives the protein CASSWGGARTEAFF.

Only a few counts were recorded for this clonotype. V and J are TRBV6-5 and TRBJ1-5, with TRBD1 matching over 9 bases. The CDR3 extends over 15 amino acids. Germline CDR1 reads MNHEY; CDR2 reads SVGAGI. Trimming removed 6 bases from V and 9 bases from J; junction bases left unmatched: 12. The chain's CDR3 is CASSPGQGYPRPQHF. CDR3 DNA: TGTGCCAGCAGCCCCGGACAGGGGTACCCTCGGCCCCAGCATTTT.

The sample holds many counts of this clonotype. The gene calls are TRBV18 and TRBJ1-4; tentatively, D is TRBD1 (6 bases). In germline, CDR1 is KGHSH, CDR2 LQKENI. Trimming took 4 bases from V and 4 from J, leaving 16 bases between them. This CDR3 comprises 16 residues. CDR3 coding DNA: TGTGCCAGCTCACGACCGGGGGCACCCGATAATGAAAAACTGTTTTTT. Translation: CASSRPGAPDNEKLFF.

This chain links TRBV7-6 with TRBJ2-1; the D gene is possibly TRBD1 (5 bases). The CDR3 runs to 13 residues. Deletions cut 1 base from V and 10 bases from J, with 11 bases between. Per the germline V gene, CDR1 is SGHVS and CDR2 is FNYEAQ. The DNA of the CDR3 is TGTGCCAGCAGCTTAGTGTTGGGGCACGAGCAGTTCTTC. Amino acid sequence: CASSLVLGHEQFF.

The chain couples TRBV5-1 to TRBJ1-6; 7 bases are a match to TRBD1. After removal of 2 bases from V and 16 bases from J, the junction contained 12 bases not matched to a gene. Germline-derived CDR1 and CDR2 are SGHRS and YFSETQ. CDR3 length: 14 residues. The CDR3 DNA follows: TGCGCCAGCAGCTTCCGGGACAGCAACACTGTGCTCCACTTT. Translating it yields CASSFRDSNTVLHF.

This clonotype was counted only a few times. The chain employs TRBV20-1 and TRBJ2-5; D gene unclear. Germline V gives CDR1 DFQATT, CDR2 SNEGSKA (reference sequence). V was trimmed by 0 bases and J by 5 bases, leaving 10 bases between them. This CDR3 is 13 amino acids long. This CDR3 is CSARESQWETQYF. The CDR3 DNA is TGCAGTGCTAGAGAATCTCAATGGGAGACCCAGTACTTC.

The chain has TRBV7-9 and TRBJ1-6; no firm D call. Germline V gene sequence: CDR1 SEHNR, CDR2 FQNEAQ (reference sequence). V was shortened by 5 bases and J by 5 bases, with 10 bases between the two germline ends. This CDR3 contains 14 residues. CDR3 coding DNA: TGTGCCAGCAGCCCGGCAGCCGATAATTCACCCCTCCACTTT. It is translated as CASSPAADNSPLHF.

The CDR3 coding sequence is TGTGCCAGCACTTACACAGATACGCAGTATTTT. Residues: CASTYTDTQYF. This chain connects TRBV2 to TRBJ2-3; the D is unclear. This CDR3 contains 11 residues. Germline values: CDR1 SNHLY, CDR2 FYNNEI. Trimming removed 7 bases at V and 2 bases at J, with 4 bases between.

This chain uses TRBV10-3 with TRBJ1-5; no reliable D call. The CDR3 has 13 residues. CDR1 is ENHRY and CDR2 is SYGVKD in the germline V gene. V dropped 10 bases and J dropped 3 bases, with 13 bases sitting between them. CDR3 loop: CASKDPYNQPQHF. DNA of the CDR3: TGTGCCAGCAAGGACCCGTACAATCAGCCCCAGCATTTT.

This clonotype was seen a handful of times. The chain is built from TRBV9 and TRBJ2-1; D remains unclear. In germline, CDR1 is SGDLS, CDR2 YYNGEE. The CDR3 extends over 14 amino acids. Trimming stripped 6 bases from V and 0 bases from J, with 10 bases between. This CDR3 is CASTSADSYNEQFF. CDR3 coding DNA: TGTGCCAGCACGTCGGCAGACTCCTACAATGAGCAGTTCTTC. Complete variable domain (other parts from reference TRBV9 and TRBJ2-1): DSGVTQTPKHLITATGQRVTLRCSPRSGDLSVYWYQQSLDQGLQFLIQYYNGEERAKGNILERFSAQQFPDLHSELNLSSLELGDSALYFCASTSADSYNEQFFGPGTRLTVL.